The 6 T cell receptor beta chains in this list originate from one sample, sequenced in a study of T cells in Graves' hyperthyroidism and ophthalmopathy. Amplification yielded TCR beta CDR3 regions, with RNA transcripts as the source. Using the HTBI primer set, a first-round RT-PCR was run on the TCR CDR3. MiXCR was run by TCRdb on the multiplex PCR reads, yielding one entry per CDR3 protein. The repertoire holds approximately 690,000 distinct CDR3 sequences, with around 21% as singletons. Sequencing was performed on blood. All receptors come from a man aged 25-45 years with Graves' ophthalmopathy.

J is TRBJ1-6 and V is TRBV10-3; 8 bases are a match to TRBD1. The CDR3 has 14 amino acids. V dropped 0 bases and J dropped 9; count of bases not matched to a gene: 1. CDR1 is ENHRY and CDR2 is SYGVKD in the germline V gene. CDR3 nucleotides: TGTGCCATCAGTGAGTCACAGGGGGGTTCACCCCTCCACTTT. This gives the protein CAISESQGGSPLHF.

This chain links TRBV12-3 or TRBV12-4 with TRBJ2-5; 8 positions match TRBD1. J gave up 7 bases and V 6 bases, and 7 bases lay outside the gene matches. The CDR3 is 13 residues long. The CDR3 nucleotides are TGTGCCAGCAGCTTGACAGGGGATGGGACCCAGTACTTC. This gives the protein CASSLTGDGTQYF.

This clonotype was seen repeatedly, ten times or more. This chain connects TRBV7-2 to TRBJ2-1; TRBD2 aligns across 8 bases. Trimming removed 5 bases from V and 7 bases from J; junction bases left unmatched: 10. Germline assignment: CDR1 SGHTA and CDR2 FQGNSA. The CDR3 contains 15 residues. In nucleotides, the CDR3 is TGTGCCAGCAGCCCGGGAGGGTCTCGTAGGAATGAGCAGTTCTTC. Translating gives CASSPGGSRRNEQFF.

This clonotype was detected a few times. The rearrangement uses TRBV19 and TRBJ2-2; 12 positions match TRBD2. J lost 1 base, V lost 3 bases, and 9 bases had no gene match. Germline V gene data show CDR1 as LNHDA and CDR2 as SQIVND (reference sequence). This CDR3 region has 19 residues. CDR3 sequence (DNA): TGTGCCAGTAGTATCGATAGTCTAGCGGGAGGGCTGAACACCGGGGAGCTGTTTTTT. It yields the protein CASSIDSLAGGLNTGELFF.

This clonotype was detected only a few times. The chain combines TRBV12-3 or TRBV12-4 with TRBJ2-2; TRBD1 matches 8 bases. V dropped 5 bases and J dropped 3; count of bases not matched to a gene: 5. CDR3 length: 15 amino acids. DNA for the CDR3: TGTGCCAGCAGTCGACAGGGGTCGTACACCGGGGAGCTGTTTTTT. Translation gives CASSRQGSYTGELFF.

This clonotype was counted many times. CDR3 loop: CSARAGTSVPSTDTQYF. CDR3 bases: TGCAGTGCTAGAGCCGGGACTAGCGTACCGAGCACAGATACGCAGTATTTT. This chain links TRBV20-1 with TRBJ2-3; 10 bases agree with TRBD2. This CDR3 comprises 17 residues. The V gene end was trimmed by 1 base and the J gene end by 0 bases; junction bases not matched to a gene: 7. Germline CDR1 reads DFQATT; CDR2 reads SNEGSKA (reference sequence).